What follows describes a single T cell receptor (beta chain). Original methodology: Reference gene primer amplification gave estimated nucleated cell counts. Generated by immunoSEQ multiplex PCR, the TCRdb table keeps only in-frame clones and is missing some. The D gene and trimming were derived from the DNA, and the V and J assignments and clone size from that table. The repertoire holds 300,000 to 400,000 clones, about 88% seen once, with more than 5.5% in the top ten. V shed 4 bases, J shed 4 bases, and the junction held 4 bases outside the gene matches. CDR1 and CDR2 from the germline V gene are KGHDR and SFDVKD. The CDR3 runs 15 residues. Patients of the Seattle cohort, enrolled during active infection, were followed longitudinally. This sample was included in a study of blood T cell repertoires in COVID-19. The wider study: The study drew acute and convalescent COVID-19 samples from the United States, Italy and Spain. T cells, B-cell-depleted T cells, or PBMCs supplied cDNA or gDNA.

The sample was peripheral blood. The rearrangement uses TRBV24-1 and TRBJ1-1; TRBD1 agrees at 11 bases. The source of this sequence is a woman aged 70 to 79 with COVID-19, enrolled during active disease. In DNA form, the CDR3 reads TGTGCCACCAGTGACCCGGGACAGGGGGGCACTGAAGCTTTCTTT. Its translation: CATSDPGQGGTEAFF.